This T cell receptor (beta chain) came from a study of blood T cell repertoires in COVID-19. About the research overall: PBMCs, B-cell-depleted T cells, or T cells provided the cDNA or gDNA that made up the material.

Trimming shortened V by 7 bases and J by 6 bases, and 15 bases separated the two germline ends. The germline gives CDR1 SQVTM, CDR2 ANQGSEA. The CDR3 contains 12 residues. Original processing notes: It was from reference gene primer amplification that nucleated cell counts were estimated. TCRdb's table, derived via immunoSEQ multiplex PCR, lists solely in-frame clones and lacks some. V and J calls and clone size are as listed in that table; D and trimming were resolved from the DNA. Of around 160,000 clones in the sample, about 80% were seen once. Participants had their cohort set by participant-reported clinical history.

This TCR was sampled from a woman in her fifties or sixties who had recovered from COVID-19. V and J are TRBV29-1 and TRBJ1-2; weak D call: TRBD1 (5 bases). Sequences were obtained from PBMCs or T cells enriched from blood (not recorded which). For the CDR3, the DNA is TGCAGCGGCGCGGTAGGGGCGCATGGCTACACCTTC. Translating it yields CSGAVGAHGYTF.